This T cell receptor (beta chain) derives from a study of shared clonotypes between healthy human individuals. About the study: Three CD4 naive, three CD4 memory, two CD8 naive and one CD8 memory plate were used per donor.

Into CD45RA+ naive and CD45RA-negative memory subsets, the CD4+ cells were split. With respect to this clone: The target antigen is unknown. Other DNA sequences in this sample translate to the same CDR3.

The CDR3 loop spans 15 amino acids. V was trimmed by 3 bases and J by 1 base, leaving 9 bases between them. CDR1 is KGHSH and CDR2 is LQKENI in the germline V gene. Study-wide results and limits: Sharing across several donors was seen in 4.5% to 5.5% of naive CD4 clonotypes.

Data came from immunoSEQ multiplex PCR; TCRdb stores just in-frame clones and leaves some out. The table has 2 million to 3 million clones, 93% seen once. The sequence came from a man in his late teens or twenties in good health. Some clones in this sample may be carry-over from other donors' samples. The chain combines TRBV18 with TRBJ2-2; D might be TRBD1 (6 bases). Sample: naive CD4+ T cells from PBMCs. Documented subset: CD45RA+ positively selected. CDR3 DNA: TGTGCCAGCTCACCCGACAGGTTGAACACCGGGGAGCTGTTTTTT. This translates into CASSPDRLNTGELFF. The full variable domain, its missing parts supplied by reference TRBV18 and TRBJ2-2, is NAGVMQNPRHLVRRRGQEARLRCSPMKGHSHVYWYRQLPEEGLKFMVYLQKENIIDESGMPKERFSAEFPKEGPSILRIQQVVRGDSAAYFCASSPDRLNTGELFFGEGSRLTVL.